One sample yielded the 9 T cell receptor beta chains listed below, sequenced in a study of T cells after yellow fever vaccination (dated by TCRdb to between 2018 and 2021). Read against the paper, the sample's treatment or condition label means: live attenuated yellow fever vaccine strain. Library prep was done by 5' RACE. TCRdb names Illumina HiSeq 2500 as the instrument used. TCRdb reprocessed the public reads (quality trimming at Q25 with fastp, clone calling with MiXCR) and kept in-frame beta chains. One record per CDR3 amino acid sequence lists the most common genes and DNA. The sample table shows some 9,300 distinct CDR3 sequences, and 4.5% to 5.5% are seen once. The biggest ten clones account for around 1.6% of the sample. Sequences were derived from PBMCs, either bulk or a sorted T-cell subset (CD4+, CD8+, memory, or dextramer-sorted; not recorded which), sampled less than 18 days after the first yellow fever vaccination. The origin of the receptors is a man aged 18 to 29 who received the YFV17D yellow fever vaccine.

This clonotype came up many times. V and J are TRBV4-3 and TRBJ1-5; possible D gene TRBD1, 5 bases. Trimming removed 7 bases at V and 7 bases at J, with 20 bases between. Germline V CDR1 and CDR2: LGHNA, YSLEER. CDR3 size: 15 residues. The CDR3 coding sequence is TGCGCCAGCAACAACCCAGAGGGGCCACAACAGCCCCAGCATTTT. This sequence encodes CASNNPEGPQQPQHF.

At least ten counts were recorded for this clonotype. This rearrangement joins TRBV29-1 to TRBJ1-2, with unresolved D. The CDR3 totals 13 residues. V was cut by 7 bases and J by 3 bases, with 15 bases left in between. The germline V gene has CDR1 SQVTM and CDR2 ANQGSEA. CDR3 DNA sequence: TGCAGCGCTTCGACATTAGCTGACTATGGCTACACCTTC. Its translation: CSASTLADYGYTF.

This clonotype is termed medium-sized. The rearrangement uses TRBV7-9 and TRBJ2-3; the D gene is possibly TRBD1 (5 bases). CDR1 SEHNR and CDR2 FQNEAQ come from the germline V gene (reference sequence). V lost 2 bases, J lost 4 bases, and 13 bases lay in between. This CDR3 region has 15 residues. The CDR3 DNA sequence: TGTGCCAGCAGCTTAAGAAAGGGGTATCCAGATACGCAGTATTTT. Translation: CASSLRKGYPDTQYF.

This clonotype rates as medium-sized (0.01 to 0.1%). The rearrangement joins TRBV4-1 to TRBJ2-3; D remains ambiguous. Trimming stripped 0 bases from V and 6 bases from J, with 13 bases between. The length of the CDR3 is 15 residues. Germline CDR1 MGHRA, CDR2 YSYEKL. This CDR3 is CASSQDLQKVDTQYF. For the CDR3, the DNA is TGCGCCAGCAGCCAAGATCTACAGAAAGTCGATACGCAGTATTTT.

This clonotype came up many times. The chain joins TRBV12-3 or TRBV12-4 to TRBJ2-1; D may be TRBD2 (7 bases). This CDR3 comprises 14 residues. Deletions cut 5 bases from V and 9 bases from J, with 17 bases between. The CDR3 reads CASSPQAGAGEQFF. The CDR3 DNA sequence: TGTGCCAGCAGTCCGCAGGCGGGGGCTGGTGAGCAGTTCTTC.

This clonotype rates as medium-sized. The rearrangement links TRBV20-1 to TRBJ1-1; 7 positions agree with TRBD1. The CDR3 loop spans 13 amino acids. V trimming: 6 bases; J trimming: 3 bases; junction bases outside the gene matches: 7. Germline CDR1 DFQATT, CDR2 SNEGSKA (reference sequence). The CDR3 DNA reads TGCAGTGCCCGCAGTGACAGGGACACTGAAGCTTTCTTT. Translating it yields CSARSDRDTEAFF.

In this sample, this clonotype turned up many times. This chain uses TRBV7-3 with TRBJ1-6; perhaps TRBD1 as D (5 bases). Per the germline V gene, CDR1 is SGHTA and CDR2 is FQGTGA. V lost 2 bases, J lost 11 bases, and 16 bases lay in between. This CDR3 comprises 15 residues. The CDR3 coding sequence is TGTGCCAGCAGCTTAGTCGGGGGAGAAGGGACACCCCTCCACTTT. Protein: CASSLVGGEGTPLHF. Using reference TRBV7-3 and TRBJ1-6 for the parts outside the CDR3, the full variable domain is GAGVSQTPSNKVTEKGKYVELRCDPISGHTALYWYRQSLGQGPEFLIYFQGTGAADDSGLPNDRFFAVRPEGSVSTLKIQRTERGDSAVYLCASSLVGGEGTPLHFGNGTRLTVT.

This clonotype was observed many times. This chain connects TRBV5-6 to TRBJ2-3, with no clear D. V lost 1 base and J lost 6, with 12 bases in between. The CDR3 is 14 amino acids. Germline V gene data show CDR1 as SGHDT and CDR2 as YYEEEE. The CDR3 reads CASSLISLEDTQYF. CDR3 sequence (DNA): TGTGCCAGCAGCTTGATCTCCTTGGAGGATACGCAGTATTTT.

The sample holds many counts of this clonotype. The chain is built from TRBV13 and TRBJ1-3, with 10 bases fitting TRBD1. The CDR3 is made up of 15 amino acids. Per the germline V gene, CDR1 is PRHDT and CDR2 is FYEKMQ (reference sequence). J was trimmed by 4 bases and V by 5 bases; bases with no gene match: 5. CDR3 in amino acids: CASSPDRGRGNTIYF. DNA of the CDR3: TGTGCCAGCAGCCCTGACAGGGGGCGAGGAAACACCATATATTTT. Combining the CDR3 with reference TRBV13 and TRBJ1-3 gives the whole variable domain AAGVIQSPRHLIKEKRETATLKCYPIPRHDTVYWYQQGPGQDPQFLISFYEKMQSDKGSIPDRFSAQQFSDYHSELNMSSLELGDSALYFCASSPDRGRGNTIYFGEGSWLTVV.